Below are 8 T cell receptor beta chains sequenced from a single sample in a study of blood T cell repertoires in COVID-19. Using immunoSEQ multiplex PCR, the repertoire was profiled, and TCRdb retains in-frame clones only, with some absent. The data show around 320,000 clones, with roughly 90% seen just once and roughly 2.1% held by the top ten. The sequencing sample was made of peripheral blood. These TCRs come from a man in his late teens or twenties with active or convalescent COVID-19.

CDR3: CASSLLLGREQFF. In DNA, the CDR3 is TGCGCCAGCAGCTTGTTACTCGGTCGTGAGCAGTTCTTC. The chain is built from TRBV5-1 and TRBJ2-1, with D hard to call. CDR1 is SGHRS, CDR2 YFSETQ, per germline. V lost 1 base, J lost 9 bases, and 11 bases lay in between. The CDR3 spans 13 residues.

Here the CDR3 DNA reads TGTGCCAGTGGTGGTGAGGGTACTCGCGAGCAGTACTTC. This gives the protein CASGGEGTREQYF. V is TRBV27 and J is TRBJ2-7; D is perhaps TRBD2 (5 bases). Germline V gene sequence: CDR1 MNHEY, CDR2 SMNVEV (reference sequence). V was trimmed by 9 bases and J by 6 bases, leaving 18 bases between them. The CDR3 spans 13 residues.

The chain joins TRBV5-5 to TRBJ1-1; a possible D gene is TRBD1 (5 bases). The germline V gene encodes CDR1 SGHKS and CDR2 YYEKEE (reference sequence). The CDR3 covers 12 residues. V dropped 0 bases and J dropped 9 bases, with 9 bases sitting between them. CDR3 sequence: CASSLEGPKAFF. CDR3 sequence (DNA): TGTGCCAGCAGCTTGGAGGGGCCGAAAGCTTTCTTT. The full variable domain, rest sourced from reference TRBV5-5 and TRBJ1-1, is DAGVTQSPTHLIKTRGQQVTLRCSPISGHKSVSWYQQVLGQGPQFIFQYYEKEERGRGNFPDRFSARQFPNYSSELNVNALLLGDSALYLCASSLEGPKAFFGQGTRLTVV.

This clone was recorded once. The junction and the germline gene differ at one end; a read error may be behind it. The chain carries TRBV28 and TRBJ1-1; D remains ambiguous. CDR1 MDHEN and CDR2 SYDVKM come from the germline V gene. This CDR3 spans 12 amino acids. CDR3 sequence reads: CASSYPTKGVLF. CDR3 nucleotides: TGTGCCAGCAGTTACCCGACCAAGGGAGTTTTATTT.

V and J are TRBV7-8 and TRBJ1-2; the match to TRBD1 covers 7 bases. V lost 0 bases and J lost 8; bases outside the gene matches: 6. Germline V gives CDR1 SGHVS, CDR2 FQNEAQ. The length of the CDR3 is 14 residues. CDR3 sequence: CASSLATGQIGYTF. DNA of the CDR3: TGTGCCAGCAGCTTAGCGACGGGACAGATCGGCTACACCTTC.

The chain carries TRBV11-2 and TRBJ1-1; D is perhaps TRBD1 (5 bases). Germline V CDR1 and CDR2: SGHAT, FQNNGV. The CDR3 totals 14 residues. The ends were cut back, 5 bases at V and 4 bases at J, with 14 bases in the middle. CDR3 DNA: TGTGCCAGCAGCCCGGCGGGGGTCGGCACTGAAGCTTTCTTT. Protein product: CASSPAGVGTEAFF.

The gene calls are TRBV11-2 and TRBJ1-1; tentatively, D is TRBD1 (5 bases). Germline V lookup: CDR1 SGHAT, CDR2 FQNNGV. This CDR3 has 15 amino acids. V was pared by 6 bases and J by 0 bases, with 14 bases between. CDR3 sequence reads: CASRSGGSVNTEAFF. DNA for the CDR3: TGTGCCAGCAGATCCGGGGGGTCCGTGAACACTGAAGCTTTCTTT.

In DNA form, the CDR3 reads TGCGCCAGCAGCTTGATCCCTAGTGGCAATGAGCAGTTCTTC. Protein sequence: CASSLIPSGNEQFF. This rearrangement joins TRBV5-1 to TRBJ2-1; D unclear. The CDR3 has 14 residues. Germline V gene data show CDR1 as SGHRS and CDR2 as YFSETQ. V was shortened by 1 base and J by 6 bases, with 11 bases between the two germline ends.